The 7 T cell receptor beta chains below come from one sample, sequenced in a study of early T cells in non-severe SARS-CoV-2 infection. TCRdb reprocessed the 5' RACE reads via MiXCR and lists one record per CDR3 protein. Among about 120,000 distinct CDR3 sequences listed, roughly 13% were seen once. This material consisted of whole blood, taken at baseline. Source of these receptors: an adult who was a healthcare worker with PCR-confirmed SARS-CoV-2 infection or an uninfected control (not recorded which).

This CDR3 is CAWATGPNSPLHF. CDR3 bases: TGTGCCTGGGCAACAGGACCGAATTCACCCCTCCACTTT. V gene TRBV30 combines with J gene TRBJ1-6, with a tentative D call TRBD1 (5 bases). The V end was cut by 5 bases, the J end by 7 bases, with 12 bases between. Germline CDR1 reads GTSNPN; CDR2 reads SVGIG (reference sequence). The CDR3 runs to 13 residues.

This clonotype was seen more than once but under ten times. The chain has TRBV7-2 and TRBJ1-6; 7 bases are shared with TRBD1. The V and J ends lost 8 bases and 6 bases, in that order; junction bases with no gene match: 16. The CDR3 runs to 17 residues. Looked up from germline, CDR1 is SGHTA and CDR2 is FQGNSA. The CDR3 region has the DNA TGTGCCAGCCACTACAGGGGACCGTCCTTGTTTAATTCACCCCTCCACTTT. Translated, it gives CASHYRGPSLFNSPLHF.

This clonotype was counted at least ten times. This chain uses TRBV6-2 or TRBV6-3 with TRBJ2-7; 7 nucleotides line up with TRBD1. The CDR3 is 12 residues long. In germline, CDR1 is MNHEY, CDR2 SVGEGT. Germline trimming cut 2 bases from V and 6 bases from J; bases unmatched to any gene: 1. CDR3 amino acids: CASSYRTGEQYF. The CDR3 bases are TGTGCCAGCAGTTACAGGACAGGCGAGCAGTACTTC.

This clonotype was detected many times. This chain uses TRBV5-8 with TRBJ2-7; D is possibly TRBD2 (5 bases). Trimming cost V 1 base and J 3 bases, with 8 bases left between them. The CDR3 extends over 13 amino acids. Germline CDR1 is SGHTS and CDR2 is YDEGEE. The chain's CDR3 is CASSLLGNYEQYF. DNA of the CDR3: TGTGCCAGCAGCTTGCTCGGGAACTACGAGCAGTACTTC.

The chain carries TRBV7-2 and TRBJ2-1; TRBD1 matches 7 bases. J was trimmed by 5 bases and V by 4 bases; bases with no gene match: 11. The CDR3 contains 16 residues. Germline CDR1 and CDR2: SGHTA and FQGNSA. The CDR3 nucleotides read TGTGCCAGCAGCTCGGGACAGAGCTTTCAGAACAATGAGCAGTTCTTC. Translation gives CASSSGQSFQNNEQFF.

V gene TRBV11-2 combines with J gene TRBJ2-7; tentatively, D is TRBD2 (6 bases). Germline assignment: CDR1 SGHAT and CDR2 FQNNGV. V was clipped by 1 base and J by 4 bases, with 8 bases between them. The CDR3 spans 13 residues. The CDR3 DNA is TGTGCCAGCAGCTTAGGGAGGGGTTACGAGCAGTACTTC. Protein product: CASSLGRGYEQYF.

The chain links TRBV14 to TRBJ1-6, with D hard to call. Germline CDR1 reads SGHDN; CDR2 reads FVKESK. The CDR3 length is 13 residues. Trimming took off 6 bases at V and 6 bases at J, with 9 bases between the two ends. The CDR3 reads CASSQAGNSPLHF. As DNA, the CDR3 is TGTGCCAGCAGTCAGGCTGGTAATTCACCCCTCCACTTT. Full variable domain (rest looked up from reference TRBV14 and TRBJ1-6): EAGVTQFPSHSVIEKGQTVTLRCDPISGHDNLYWYRRVMGKEIKFLLHFVKESKQDESGMPNNRFLAERTGGTYSTLKVQPAELEDSGVYFCASSQAGNSPLHFGNGTRLTVT.